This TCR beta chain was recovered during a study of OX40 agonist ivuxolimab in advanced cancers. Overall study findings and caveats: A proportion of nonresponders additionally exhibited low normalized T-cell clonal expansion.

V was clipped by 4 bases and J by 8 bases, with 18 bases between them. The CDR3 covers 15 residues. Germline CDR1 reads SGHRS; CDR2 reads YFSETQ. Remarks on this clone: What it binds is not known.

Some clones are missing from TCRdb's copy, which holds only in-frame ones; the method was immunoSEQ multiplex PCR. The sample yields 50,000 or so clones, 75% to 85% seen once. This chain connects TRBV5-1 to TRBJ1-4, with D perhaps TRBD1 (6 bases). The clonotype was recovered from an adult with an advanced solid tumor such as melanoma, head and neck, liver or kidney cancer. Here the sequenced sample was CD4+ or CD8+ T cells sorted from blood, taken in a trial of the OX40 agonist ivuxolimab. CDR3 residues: CASSAGGRGLEKLFF. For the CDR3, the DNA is TGCGCCAGCAGCGCGGGGGGCCGGGGTCTGGAAAAACTGTTTTTT.